This T cell receptor (beta chain) was sequenced for a study of cytomegalovirus exposure and HLA in healthy donors. This clone has only a few counts. The PCR contained 60 Vbeta and 13 Jbeta primers. Data came from immunoSEQ multiplex PCR; TCRdb stores just in-frame clones and leaves some out. The sample lists some 80,000 clones, over 9% occurring once. V was clipped by 0 bases and J by 6 bases; unmatched bases: 4. The germline gives CDR1 GTSNPN, CDR2 SVGIG (reference sequence). CDR3 length equals 13 residues. Sequenced sample: PBMCs. The chain couples TRBV30 to TRBJ1-2; 7 bases are a match to TRBD1. The sequence came from a man between 60 and 70 years old in good health and CMV-seropositive. CDR3 sequence reads: CAWSVGGGDGYTF. For the CDR3, the DNA is TGTGCCTGGAGTGTAGGAGGGGGCGATGGCTACACCTTC.